Sequencing of this T cell receptor beta chain was carried out in a study of blood T cell repertoires in COVID-19. The germline V gene encodes CDR1 MGHRA and CDR2 YSYEKL. This CDR3 has 17 amino acids. The V segment lost 4 bases and the J segment 3 bases; nucleotides outside the gene matches: 13. TCRdb keeps only in-frame clones here, not all; method: immunoSEQ multiplex PCR. The data contain roughly 360,000 clones, more than 70% of them singletons. Individuals aged about 18 to 90 years were recruited from fewer than 30 US areas. This clonotype was obtained from a man aged 25-45 years who had recovered from COVID-19. Specimen: PBMCs or T cells enriched from blood (not recorded which). The chain recombines TRBV4-1 with TRBJ2-5; 8 bases line up with TRBD2. In DNA, the CDR3 is TGCGCCAGCAGCCTTACCAGGAAGGTAGCGGGGAAAGAGACCCAGTACTTC. It specifies CASSLTRKVAGKETQYF.